What follows are 20 T cell receptor beta chains derived from one specimen sequenced in a study of beta chain features in type 1 diabetes. Regarding the study as a whole: Shorter TCRB CDR3s, moderately but significantly so, marked every one of the four CD4+ subsets in Type 1 diabetes patients.

Every bit of the isolated RNA underwent reverse transcription, so sequencing read expressed TCRB transcripts. TCRdb's table, derived via immunoSEQ multiplex PCR, lists solely in-frame clones and lacks some. The sample yields about 300,000 clones, approximately 12% seen once. For these TCRs, the target antigens are not known. Input material: naive CD4+ T cells from blood. The receptors were sampled from a woman under 30 with type 1 diabetes.

This clone was counted a few times. The chain recombines TRBV9 with TRBJ2-1; 11 bases agree with TRBD2. Trimming took 2 bases from V and 8 from J; bases not matched to a gene: 9. From germline, CDR1 is SGDLS and CDR2 YYNGEE. The CDR3 runs 16 residues. The CDR3 region has the DNA TGTGCCAGCAGCGTTGGTCCTTCTAGCGGGAGGTATGAGCAGTTCTTC. Amino acid sequence: CASSVGPSSGRYEQFF.

This clone was recorded many times. The genes are TRBV7-9 and TRBJ1-1; 11 nucleotides line up with TRBD1. J was trimmed by 5 bases and V by 5 bases; bases with no gene match: 7. This CDR3 region has 15 residues. CDR1 SEHNR and CDR2 FQNEAQ come from the germline V gene (reference sequence). The CDR3, as DNA: TGTGCCAGCAGCCCCCAACGGGACAGGGGGACTGAAGCTTTCTTT. Translating gives CASSPQRDRGTEAFF.

The table lists this clone with a few counts. The chain links TRBV7-6 to TRBJ1-3; tentatively, D is TRBD1 (5 bases). The V and J ends lost 5 bases and 5 bases respectively, with 19 bases between them. Germline V CDR1 and CDR2: SGHVS, FNYEAQ. The CDR3 runs 16 residues. CDR3 in amino acids: CASSQGHQRARNTIYF. CDR3 nucleotide sequence: TGTGCCAGCAGCCAAGGACACCAACGAGCCCGAAACACCATATATTTT.

CDR3 coding DNA: TGTGCCAGCAGCGTAGATGGAGCCGGGGAGCTGTTTTTT. This gives the protein CASSVDGAGELFF. The J gene is TRBJ2-2, the V gene TRBV9; unclear D gene. Germline CDR1 SGDLS, CDR2 YYNGEE. The CDR3 runs 13 residues. With 0 bases removed from V and 6 bases from J, the gap between germline ends came to 6 bases.

This clone was counted only a few times. The rearrangement links TRBV5-1 to TRBJ2-3; TRBD1 matches at 8 bases. Germline V gene lookup returns CDR1 SGHRS and CDR2 YFSETQ. V gave up 0 bases and J gave up 10 bases; unmatched junction bases: 4. The CDR3 has 13 amino acids. In nucleotides, the CDR3 is TGCGCCAGCAGCTTGGCGGACAGGGAAGCGCAGTATTTT. This sequence encodes CASSLADREAQYF.

This chain joins TRBV5-1 and TRBJ2-6; no clear D. The CDR3 length is 16 residues. Germline-derived CDR1 and CDR2 are SGHRS and YFSETQ. V was shortened by 0 bases and J by 1 base, with 8 bases between the two germline ends. CDR3 in DNA: TGCGCCAGCAGCTTGGCCCCCTTTTCTGGGGCCAACGTCCTGACTTTC. Translated, it gives CASSLAPFSGANVLTF.

This clone was detected a few times. The V and J genes are TRBV5-1 and TRBJ2-3; 8 nucleotides agree with TRBD1. Trimming at V came to 4 bases and at J to 10 bases, leaving 5 bases not matched to a gene. The CDR3 length is 12 residues. CDR1 and CDR2 from the germline V gene are SGHRS and YFSETQ. CDR3 region: CASSPDRESQYF. CDR3 coding DNA: TGCGCCAGCAGCCCGGACAGGGAATCGCAGTATTTT.

The V call is TRBV6-5, the J call TRBJ1-5; 8 positions agree with TRBD1. Looked up from germline, CDR1 is MNHEY and CDR2 is SVGAGI. Trimming at V came to 5 bases and at J to 4 bases, leaving 7 bases not matched to a gene. The CDR3 covers 15 residues. The CDR3 is CASSTDRAPNQPQHF. The CDR3 nucleotides read TGTGCCAGCAGTACGGACAGGGCCCCGAATCAGCCCCAGCATTTT.

In its sample, this clone was seen a few times. V and J are TRBV4-1 and TRBJ1-1; 11 nucleotides match TRBD1. The germline V gene has CDR1 MGHRA and CDR2 YSYEKL. The CDR3 is 18 residues long. After removal of 0 bases from V and 5 bases from J, the junction contained 11 bases not matched to a gene. CDR3 DNA: TGCGCCAGCAGCCAAGAAGGGAGGTTTGGACAGGGGGCAACTGAAGCTTTCTTT. This sequence encodes CASSQEGRFGQGATEAFF.

This clone turned up a few times. The rearrangement joins TRBV4-3 to TRBJ2-5; 8 bases are a match to TRBD2. The CDR3 covers 14 residues. After removal of 3 bases from V and 4 bases from J, the junction contained 4 bases not matched to a gene. Germline V gene sequence: CDR1 LGHNA, CDR2 YSLEER. The CDR3 sequence: CASSHGLAGETQYF. The CDR3 DNA reads as TGCGCCAGCAGCCACGGACTAGCAGGAGAGACCCAGTACTTC.

This clone was counted between two and nine times. The chain uses TRBV5-1 and TRBJ1-5; TRBD1 aligns across 10 bases. Per germline, CDR1 SGHRS and CDR2 YFSETQ. The V segment lost 5 bases and the J segment 0 bases; nucleotides outside the gene matches: 5. The CDR3 loop spans 16 amino acids. The DNA of the CDR3 is TGCGCCAGCAGACCAGGGACAGGGGATAGCAATCAGCCCCAGCATTTT. Encoded protein: CASRPGTGDSNQPQHF.

This clone occurred a few times. The gene calls are TRBV5-4 and TRBJ2-7; TRBD1 aligns across 8 bases. The V gene end was trimmed by 5 bases and the J gene end by 4 bases; junction bases not matched to a gene: 5. Germline CDR1 reads SGHNT; CDR2 reads YYREEE (reference sequence). This CDR3 has 13 residues. The DNA of the CDR3 is TGTGCCAGCAGTTCAGACAGGGGATACGAGCAGTACTTC. This translates into CASSSDRGYEQYF. Full variable domain (remainder filled in from reference TRBV5-4 and TRBJ2-7): ETGVTQSPTHLIKTRGQQVTLRCSSQSGHNTVSWYQQALGQGPQFIFQYYREEENGRGNFPPRFSGLQFPNYSSELNVNALELDDSALYLCASSSDRGYEQYFGPGTRLTVT.

This chain joins TRBV6-5 and TRBJ2-3; 8 bases fit TRBD2. The junction had 5 bases not matched to a gene; V was cut back by 0 bases and J by 3 bases. The length of the CDR3 is 16 residues. CDR1 is MNHEY and CDR2 is SVGAGI in the germline V gene. CDR3 amino acids: CASSYSASGLTDTQYF. The DNA of the CDR3 is TGTGCCAGCAGTTACTCGGCTAGCGGGTTAACAGATACGCAGTATTTT.

This clone was seen more than once but under ten times. The chain carries TRBV25-1 and TRBJ2-1, with 12 nucleotides matching TRBD2. J lost 1 base, V lost 8 bases, and 0 bases had no gene match. The length of the CDR3 is 14 residues. Looked up from germline, CDR1 is MGHDK and CDR2 is SYGVNS. This CDR3 reads CASGLAGSYNEQFF. As DNA, the CDR3 is TGTGCCAGCGGACTAGCGGGATCCTACAATGAGCAGTTCTTC.

A few counts support this clone. The chain carries TRBV7-9 and TRBJ2-1; D is undetermined. From germline, CDR1 is SEHNR and CDR2 FQNEAQ (reference sequence). V lost 6 bases and J lost 8, with 11 bases in between. The CDR3 totals 12 residues. The CDR3 spells CASSHRNYEQFF. The CDR3 region has the DNA TGTGCCAGCAGTCACCGTAACTATGAGCAGTTCTTC.

V is TRBV28 and J is TRBJ1-1; D possibly corresponds to TRBD1 (6 bases). Germline loops: CDR1 MDHEN, CDR2 SYDVKM. The CDR3 contains 15 residues. V lost 6 bases, J lost 2 bases, and 16 bases lay in between. CDR3 loop: CASRRYRAPNTEAFF. The CDR3 bases are TGTGCCAGCAGACGTTACAGGGCCCCAAACACTGAAGCTTTCTTT.

V is TRBV11-2 and J is TRBJ2-4; TRBD1 is a possible D gene (6 bases). Germline V CDR1 and CDR2: SGHAT, FQNNGV. The V and J ends lost 3 bases and 0 bases respectively, with 18 bases between them. The CDR3 contains 18 residues. The CDR3 DNA reads TGTGCCAGCAGCTTCACAACAGGGCTGAAAGTAGCCAAAAACATTCAGTACTTC. Translated: CASSFTTGLKVAKNIQYF.

This clone was seen only a few times. CDR3 loop: CATHRVLGNTEAFF. The CDR3 coding sequence is TGTGCCACCCACAGGGTCTTAGGGAACACTGAAGCTTTCTTT. The chain couples TRBV28 to TRBJ1-1; a possible D gene is TRBD1 (6 bases). CDR1 and CDR2 from the germline V gene are MDHEN and SYDVKM. Trimming removed 10 bases at V and 1 base at J, with 16 bases between. The CDR3 contains 14 residues. The full variable domain, its missing parts supplied by reference TRBV28 and TRBJ1-1, is DVKVTQSSRYLVKRTGEKVFLECVQDMDHENMFWYRQDPGLGLRLIYFSYDVKMKEKGDIPEGYSVSREKKERFSLILESASTNQTSMYLCATHRVLGNTEAFFGQGTRLTVV.

This clone came up a few times. This chain connects TRBV15 to TRBJ2-7; perhaps TRBD1 as D (5 bases). V shed 2 bases and J shed 3 bases, with 11 bases lying between them. In germline, CDR1 is LNHNV, CDR2 YYDKDF (reference sequence). This CDR3 comprises 14 residues. This CDR3 reads CATSRTPRDYEQYF. CDR3 nucleotides: TGTGCCACCAGCAGAACTCCCAGGGACTACGAGCAGTACTTC.

This clone was detected a few times. V is TRBV7-8 and J is TRBJ2-7, with 8 nucleotides matching TRBD2. This CDR3 is built from 12 residues. V shed 5 bases, J shed 6 bases, and the junction held 3 bases outside the gene matches. Germline loops: CDR1 SGHVS, CDR2 FQNEAQ. The CDR3 DNA follows: TGTGCCAGCAGCCGAGCGGGAGCCGAGCAGTACGTC. Protein sequence: CASSRAGAEQYV.